What follows describes a single T cell receptor (beta chain). The method was immunoSEQ multiplex PCR; TCRdb's version includes in-frame clones alone and lacks a portion of them. Here the sample spans tens of thousands of clones, 83% being singletons. This specimen belongs to a study of blood T cell repertoires in COVID-19. Study details: Samples of COVID-19 (acute and convalescent) were obtained from the United States, Italy and Spain. Sources were T cells, B-cell-depleted T cells, or PBMCs; the material itself was cDNA or gDNA.

CDR1 KGHSH and CDR2 LQKENI come from the germline V gene. The CDR3 has 15 residues. The V and J ends lost 2 bases and 0 bases respectively, with 10 bases between them. The chain has TRBV18 and TRBJ1-1; perhaps TRBD1 as D (6 bases). This receptor was identified in a man between 65 and 79 years old with acute or convalescent COVID-19. Sequenced: peripheral blood. Here the CDR3 reads CASSPRAGVNTEAFF. The CDR3 nucleotides read TGTGCCAGCTCACCAAGGGCAGGGGTGAACACTGAAGCTTTCTTT.